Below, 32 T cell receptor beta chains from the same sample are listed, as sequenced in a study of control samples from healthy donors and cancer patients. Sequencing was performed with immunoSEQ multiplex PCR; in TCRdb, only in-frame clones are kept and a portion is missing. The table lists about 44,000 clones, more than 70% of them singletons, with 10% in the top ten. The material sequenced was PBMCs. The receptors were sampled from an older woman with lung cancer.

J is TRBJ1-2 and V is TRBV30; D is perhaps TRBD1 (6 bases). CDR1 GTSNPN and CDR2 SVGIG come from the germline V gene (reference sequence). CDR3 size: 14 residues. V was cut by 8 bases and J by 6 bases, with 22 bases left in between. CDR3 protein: CARTPAGTSHGYTF. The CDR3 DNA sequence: TGTGCCCGGACCCCCGCCGGGACATCGCATGGCTACACCTTC.

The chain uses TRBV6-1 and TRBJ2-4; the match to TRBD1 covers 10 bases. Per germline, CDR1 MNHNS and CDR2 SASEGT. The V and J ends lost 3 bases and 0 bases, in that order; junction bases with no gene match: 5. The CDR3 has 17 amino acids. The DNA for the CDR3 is TGTGCCAGCAGTGATCCGGGACAGGGGTTAGCCAAAAACATTCAGTACTTC. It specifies CASSDPGQGLAKNIQYF.

The CDR3 DNA follows: TGTGCCAGCAGTTTTGATAGGGGACACCGGCCGGATACGCAGTATTTT. It codes for CASSFDRGHRPDTQYF. This chain links TRBV27 with TRBJ2-3; tentative D call: TRBD1 (6 bases). The CDR3 has 16 amino acids. V was cut by 3 bases and J by 6 bases, with 19 bases left in between. The germline V gene encodes CDR1 MNHEY and CDR2 SMNVEV (reference sequence).

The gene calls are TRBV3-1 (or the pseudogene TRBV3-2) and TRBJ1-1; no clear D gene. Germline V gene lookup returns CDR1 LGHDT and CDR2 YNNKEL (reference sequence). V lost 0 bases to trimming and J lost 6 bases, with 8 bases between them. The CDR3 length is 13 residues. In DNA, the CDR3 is TGTGCCAGCAGCCAAGATCTCGGGGCTGAAGCTTTCTTT. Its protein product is CASSQDLGAEAFF.

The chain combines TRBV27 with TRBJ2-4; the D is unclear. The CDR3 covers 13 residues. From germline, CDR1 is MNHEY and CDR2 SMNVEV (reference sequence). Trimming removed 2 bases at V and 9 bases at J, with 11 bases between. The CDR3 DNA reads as TGTGCCAGCAGTTTAACGGTTTCCGGCATTCAGTACTTC. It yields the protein CASSLTVSGIQYF.

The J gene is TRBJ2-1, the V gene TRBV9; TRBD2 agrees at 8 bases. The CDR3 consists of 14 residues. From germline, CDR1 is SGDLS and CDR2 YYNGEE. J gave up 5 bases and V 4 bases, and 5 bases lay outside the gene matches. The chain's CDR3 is CASSKRESHNEQFF. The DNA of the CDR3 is TGTGCCAGCAGCAAGCGGGAGTCGCACAATGAGCAGTTCTTC.

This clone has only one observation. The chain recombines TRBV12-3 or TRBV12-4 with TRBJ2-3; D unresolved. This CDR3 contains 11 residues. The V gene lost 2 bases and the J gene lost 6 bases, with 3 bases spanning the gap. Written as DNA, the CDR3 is TGTGCCAGCAGTTTATTGGATACGCAGTATTTT. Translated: CASSLLDTQYF.

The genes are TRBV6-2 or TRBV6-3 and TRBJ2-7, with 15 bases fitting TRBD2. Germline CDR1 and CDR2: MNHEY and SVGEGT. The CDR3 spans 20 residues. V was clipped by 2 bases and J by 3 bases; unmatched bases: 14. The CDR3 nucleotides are TGTGCCAGCAGTTACAGAAGGACTAGCGGGAGGGACCAGAATTACTACGAGCAGTACTTC. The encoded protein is CASSYRRTSGRDQNYYEQYF.

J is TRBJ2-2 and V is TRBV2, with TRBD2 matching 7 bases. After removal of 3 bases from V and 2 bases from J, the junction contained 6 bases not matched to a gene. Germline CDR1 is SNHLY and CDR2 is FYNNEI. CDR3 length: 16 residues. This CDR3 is CASSDRAGVNTGELFF. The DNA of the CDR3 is TGTGCCAGCAGTGATAGGGCGGGAGTAAACACCGGGGAGCTGTTTTTT.

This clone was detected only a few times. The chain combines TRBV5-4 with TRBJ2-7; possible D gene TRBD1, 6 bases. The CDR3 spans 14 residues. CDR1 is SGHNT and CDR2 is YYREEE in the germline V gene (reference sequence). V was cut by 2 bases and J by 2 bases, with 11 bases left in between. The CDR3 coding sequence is TGTGCCAGCAGCTTAGGACAGCCTACCTACGAGCAGTACTTC. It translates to CASSLGQPTYEQYF.

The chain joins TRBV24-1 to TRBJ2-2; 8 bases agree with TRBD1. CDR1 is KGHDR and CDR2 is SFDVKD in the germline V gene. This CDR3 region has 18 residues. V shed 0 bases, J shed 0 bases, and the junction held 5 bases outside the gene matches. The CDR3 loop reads CATSDLSPGQANTGELFF. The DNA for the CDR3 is TGTGCCACCAGTGATTTGAGCCCGGGACAGGCGAACACCGGGGAGCTGTTTTTT.

CDR3 nucleotides: TGTGCCAGCGGACAGGGGCCTAACTATGGCTACACCTTC. Translated, it gives CASGQGPNYGYTF. The genes are TRBV7-6 and TRBJ1-2, with 9 nucleotides matching TRBD1. This CDR3 comprises 13 residues. The junction had 1 base not matched to a gene; V was cut back by 8 bases and J by 0 bases. CDR1 and CDR2 from the germline V gene are SGHVS and FNYEAQ.

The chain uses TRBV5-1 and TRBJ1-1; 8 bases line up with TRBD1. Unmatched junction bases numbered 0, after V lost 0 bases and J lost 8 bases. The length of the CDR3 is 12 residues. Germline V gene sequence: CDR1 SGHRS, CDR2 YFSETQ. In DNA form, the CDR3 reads TGCGCCAGCAGCTTGGGACAGGGGGAAGCTTTCTTT. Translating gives CASSLGQGEAFF.

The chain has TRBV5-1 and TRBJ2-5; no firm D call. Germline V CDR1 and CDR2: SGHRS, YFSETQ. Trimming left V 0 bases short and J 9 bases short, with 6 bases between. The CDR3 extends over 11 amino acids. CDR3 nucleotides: TGCGCCAGCAGCTTGGGAGTGGCCCAGTACTTC. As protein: CASSLGVAQYF.

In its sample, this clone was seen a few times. Here the CDR3 reads CSASFALASGRWGTDTQYF. As DNA, the CDR3 is TGCAGTGCTAGTTTCGCCTTGGCTAGCGGGAGGTGGGGCACAGATACGCAGTATTTT. V is TRBV20-1 and J is TRBJ2-3; 11 bases are shared with TRBD2. V was pared by 3 bases and J by 1 base, with 15 bases of the junction left unmatched. Germline V CDR1 and CDR2: DFQATT, SNEGSKA (reference sequence). The CDR3 spans 19 residues.

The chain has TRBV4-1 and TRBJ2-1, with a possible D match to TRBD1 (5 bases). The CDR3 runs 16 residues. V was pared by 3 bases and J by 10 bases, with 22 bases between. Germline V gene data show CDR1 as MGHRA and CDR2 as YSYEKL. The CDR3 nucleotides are TGCGCCAGCAGCCAGAGAAGGGCTTCGCCCACAGGAGAGCAGTTCTTC. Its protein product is CASSQRRASPTGEQFF.

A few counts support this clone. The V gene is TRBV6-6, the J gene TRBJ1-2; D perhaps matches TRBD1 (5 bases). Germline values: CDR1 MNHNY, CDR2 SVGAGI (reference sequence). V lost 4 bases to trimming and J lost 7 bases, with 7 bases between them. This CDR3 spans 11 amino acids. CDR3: CASSSGGGYTF. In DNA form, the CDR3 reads TGTGCCAGCAGTTCTGGGGGTGGCTACACCTTC.

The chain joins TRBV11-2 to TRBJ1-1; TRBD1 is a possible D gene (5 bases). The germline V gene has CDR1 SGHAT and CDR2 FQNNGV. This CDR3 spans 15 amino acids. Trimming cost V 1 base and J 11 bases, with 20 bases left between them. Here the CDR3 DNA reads TGTGCCAGCAGCTTAGCATCAGGAGGGGCCAAAGGTGCTTTCTTT. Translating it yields CASSLASGGAKGAFF.

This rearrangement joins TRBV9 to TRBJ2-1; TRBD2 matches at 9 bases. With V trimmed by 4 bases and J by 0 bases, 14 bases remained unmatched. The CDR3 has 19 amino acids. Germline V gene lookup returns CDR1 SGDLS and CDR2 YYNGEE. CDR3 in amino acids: CASSTPRAGGPSSYNEQFF. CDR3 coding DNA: TGTGCCAGCAGCACCCCCCGGGCGGGAGGGCCGAGCTCCTACAATGAGCAGTTCTTC.

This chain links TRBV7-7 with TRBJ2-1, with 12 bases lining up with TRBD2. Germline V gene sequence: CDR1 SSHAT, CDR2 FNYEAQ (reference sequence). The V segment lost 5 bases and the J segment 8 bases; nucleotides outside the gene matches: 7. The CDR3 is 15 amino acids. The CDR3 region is CASSPGLAGWYEQFF. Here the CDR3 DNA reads TGTGCCAGCAGCCCAGGACTAGCGGGATGGTATGAGCAGTTCTTC. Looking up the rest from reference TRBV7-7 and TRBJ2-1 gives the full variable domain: GAGVSQSPRYKVTKRGQDVTLRCDPISSHATLYWYQQALGQGPEFLTYFNYEAQPDKSGLPSDRFSAERPEGSISTLTIQRTEQRDSAMYRCASSPGLAGWYEQFFGPGTRLTVL.

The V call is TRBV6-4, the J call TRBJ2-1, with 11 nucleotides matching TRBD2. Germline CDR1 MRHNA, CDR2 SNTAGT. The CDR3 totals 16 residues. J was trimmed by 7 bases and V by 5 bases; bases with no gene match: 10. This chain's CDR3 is CASSPLAGEMGNEQFF. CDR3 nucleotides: TGTGCCAGCAGTCCACTAGCGGGAGAGATGGGTAATGAGCAGTTCTTC.

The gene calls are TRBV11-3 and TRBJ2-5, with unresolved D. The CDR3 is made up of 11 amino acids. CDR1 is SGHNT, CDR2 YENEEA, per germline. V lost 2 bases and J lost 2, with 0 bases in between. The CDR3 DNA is TGTGCCAGCAGCTTACAAGAGACCCAGTACTTC. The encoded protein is CASSLQETQYF.

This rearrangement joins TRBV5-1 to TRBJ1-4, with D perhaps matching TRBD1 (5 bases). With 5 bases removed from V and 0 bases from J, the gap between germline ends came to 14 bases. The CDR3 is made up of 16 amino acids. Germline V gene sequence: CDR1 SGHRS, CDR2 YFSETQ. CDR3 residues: CASRYGTLATNEKLFF. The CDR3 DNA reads TGCGCCAGCAGATATGGGACGCTGGCAACTAATGAAAAACTGTTTTTT.

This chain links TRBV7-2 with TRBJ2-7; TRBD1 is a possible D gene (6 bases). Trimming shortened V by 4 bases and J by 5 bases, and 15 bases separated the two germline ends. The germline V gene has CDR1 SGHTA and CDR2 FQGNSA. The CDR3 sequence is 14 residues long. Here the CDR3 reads CASSSGHSGNEQYF. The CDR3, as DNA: TGTGCCAGCAGCTCGGGACATTCGGGCAACGAGCAGTACTTC.

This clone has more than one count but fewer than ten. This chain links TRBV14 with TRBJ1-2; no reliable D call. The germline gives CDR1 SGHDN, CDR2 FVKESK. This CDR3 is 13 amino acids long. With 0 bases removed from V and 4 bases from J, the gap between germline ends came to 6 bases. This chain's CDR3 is CASSQDRFYGYTF. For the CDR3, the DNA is TGTGCCAGCAGCCAAGACCGGTTCTATGGCTACACCTTC.

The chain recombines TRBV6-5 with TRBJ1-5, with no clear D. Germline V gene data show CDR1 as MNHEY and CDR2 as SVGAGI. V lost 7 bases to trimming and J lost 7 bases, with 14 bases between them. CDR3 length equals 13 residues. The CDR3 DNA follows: TGTGCCAGCAAAGTCGGAAGAGGGCAGCCCCAGCATTTT. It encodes CASKVGRGQPQHF.

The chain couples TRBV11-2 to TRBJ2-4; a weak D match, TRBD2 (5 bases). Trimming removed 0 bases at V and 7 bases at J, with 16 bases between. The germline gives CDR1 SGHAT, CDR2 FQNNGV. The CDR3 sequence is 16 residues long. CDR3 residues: CASSLDGWEIGNIQYF. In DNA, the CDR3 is TGTGCCAGCAGCTTAGATGGATGGGAGATTGGGAACATTCAGTACTTC.

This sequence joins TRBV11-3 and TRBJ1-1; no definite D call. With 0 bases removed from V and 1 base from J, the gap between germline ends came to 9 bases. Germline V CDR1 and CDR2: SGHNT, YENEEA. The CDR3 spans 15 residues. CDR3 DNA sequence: TGTGCCAGCAGCTTAGAAGGACGGAGGAACACTGAAGCTTTCTTT. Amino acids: CASSLEGRRNTEAFF.

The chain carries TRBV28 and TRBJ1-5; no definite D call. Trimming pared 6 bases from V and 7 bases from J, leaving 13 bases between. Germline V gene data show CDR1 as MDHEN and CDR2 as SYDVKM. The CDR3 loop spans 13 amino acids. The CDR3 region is CASRTAGKQPQHF. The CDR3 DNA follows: TGTGCCAGCAGGACGGCAGGAAAACAGCCCCAGCATTTT.

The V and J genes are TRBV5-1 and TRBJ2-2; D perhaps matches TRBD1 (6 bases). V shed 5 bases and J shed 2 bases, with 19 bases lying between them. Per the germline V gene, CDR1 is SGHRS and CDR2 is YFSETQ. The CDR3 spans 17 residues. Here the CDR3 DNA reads TGCGCCAGCAGTTCTAGTTGGGGGACAACAAACACCGGGGAGCTGTTTTTT. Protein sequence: CASSSSWGTTNTGELFF.

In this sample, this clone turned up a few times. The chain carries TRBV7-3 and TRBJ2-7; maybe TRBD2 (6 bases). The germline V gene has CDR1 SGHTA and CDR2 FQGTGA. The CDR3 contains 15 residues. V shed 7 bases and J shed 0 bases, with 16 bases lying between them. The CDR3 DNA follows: TGTGCCAGCATCAATTTCCGGGACTTCTCCTACGAGCAGTACTTC. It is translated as CASINFRDFSYEQYF.

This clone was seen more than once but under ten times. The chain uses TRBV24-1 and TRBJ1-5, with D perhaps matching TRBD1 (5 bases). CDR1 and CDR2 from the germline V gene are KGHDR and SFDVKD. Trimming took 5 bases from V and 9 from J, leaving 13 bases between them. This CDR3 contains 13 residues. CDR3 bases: TGTGCCACCAGTGCGGACGGGACCCGGCCCCAGCATTTT. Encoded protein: CATSADGTRPQHF.